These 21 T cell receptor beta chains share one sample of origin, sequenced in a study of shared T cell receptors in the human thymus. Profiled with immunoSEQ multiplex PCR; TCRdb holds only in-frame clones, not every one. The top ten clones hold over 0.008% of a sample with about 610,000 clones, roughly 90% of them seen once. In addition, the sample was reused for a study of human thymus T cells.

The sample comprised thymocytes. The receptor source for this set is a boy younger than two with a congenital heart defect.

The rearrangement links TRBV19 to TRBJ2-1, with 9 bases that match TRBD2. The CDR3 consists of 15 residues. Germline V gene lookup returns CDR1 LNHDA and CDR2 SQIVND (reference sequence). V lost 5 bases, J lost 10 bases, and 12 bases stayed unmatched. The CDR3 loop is CASSFSGSVVWEQFF. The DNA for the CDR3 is TGTGCCAGTAGTTTTAGCGGGAGCGTCGTTTGGGAGCAGTTCTTC.

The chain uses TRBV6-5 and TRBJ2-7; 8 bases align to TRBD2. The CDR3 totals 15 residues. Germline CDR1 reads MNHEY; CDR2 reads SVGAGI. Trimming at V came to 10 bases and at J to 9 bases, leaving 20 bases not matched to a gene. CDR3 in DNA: TGTGCCACCAACCTTCGCGGGGGGCGGGCCGGCAGGCAGTACTTC. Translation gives CATNLRGGRAGRQYF.

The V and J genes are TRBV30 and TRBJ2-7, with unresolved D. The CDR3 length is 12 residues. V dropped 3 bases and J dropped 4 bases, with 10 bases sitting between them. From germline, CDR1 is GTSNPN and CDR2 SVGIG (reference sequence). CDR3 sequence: CAWSLRLYEQYF. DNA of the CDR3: TGTGCCTGGAGCTTGAGGCTTTACGAGCAGTACTTC.

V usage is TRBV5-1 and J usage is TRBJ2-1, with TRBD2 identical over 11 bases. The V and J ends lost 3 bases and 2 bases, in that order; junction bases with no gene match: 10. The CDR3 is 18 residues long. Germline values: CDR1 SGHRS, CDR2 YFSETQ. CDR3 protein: CASSSLNLAGGAYNEQFF. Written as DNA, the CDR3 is TGCGCCAGCAGCTCCTTAAATCTAGCGGGAGGTGCCTACAATGAGCAGTTCTTC.

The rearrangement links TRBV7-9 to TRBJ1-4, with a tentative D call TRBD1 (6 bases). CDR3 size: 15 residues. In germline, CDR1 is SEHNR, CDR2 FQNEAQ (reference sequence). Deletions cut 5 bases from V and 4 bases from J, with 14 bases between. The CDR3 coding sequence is TGTGCCAGCAGCCGAAAGACAGGAAATAATGAAAAACTGTTTTTT. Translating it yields CASSRKTGNNEKLFF.

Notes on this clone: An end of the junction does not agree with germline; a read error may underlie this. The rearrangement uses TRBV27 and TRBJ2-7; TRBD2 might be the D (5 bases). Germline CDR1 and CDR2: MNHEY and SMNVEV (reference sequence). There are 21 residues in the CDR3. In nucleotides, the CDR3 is TGTGCCAGCAGTTTATCCAAACCCGGGGTGGCTAGCCCAAATCAGTCCTCCGAGCAGTACTTC. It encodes CASSLSKPGVASPNQSSEQYF.

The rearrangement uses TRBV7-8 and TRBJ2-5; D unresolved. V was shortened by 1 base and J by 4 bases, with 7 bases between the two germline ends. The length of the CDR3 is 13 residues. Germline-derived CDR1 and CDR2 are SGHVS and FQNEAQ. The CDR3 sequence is CASSLEPGETQYF. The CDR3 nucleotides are TGTGCCAGCAGCTTAGAACCGGGAGAGACCCAGTACTTC.

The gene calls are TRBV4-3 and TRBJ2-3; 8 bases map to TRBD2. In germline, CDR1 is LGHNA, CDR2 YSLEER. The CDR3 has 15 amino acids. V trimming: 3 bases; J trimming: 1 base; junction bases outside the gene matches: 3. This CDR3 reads CASSQRGRRTDTQYF. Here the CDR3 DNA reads TGCGCCAGCAGCCAGCGCGGGAGGCGCACAGATACGCAGTATTTT.

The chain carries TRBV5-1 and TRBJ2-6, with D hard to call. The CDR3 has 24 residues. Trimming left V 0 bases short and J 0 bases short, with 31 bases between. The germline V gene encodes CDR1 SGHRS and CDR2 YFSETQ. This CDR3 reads CASSLETQYHHFDFTFSGANVLTF. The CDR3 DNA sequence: TGCGCCAGCAGCTTGGAGACGCAATACCACCACTTCGACTTCACTTTCTCTGGGGCCAACGTCCTGACTTTC.

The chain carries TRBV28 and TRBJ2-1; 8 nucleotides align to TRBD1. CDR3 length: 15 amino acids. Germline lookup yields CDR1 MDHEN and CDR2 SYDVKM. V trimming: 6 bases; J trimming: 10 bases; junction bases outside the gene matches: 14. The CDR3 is CASSYQGTGEGEQFF. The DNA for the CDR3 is TGTGCCAGCAGCTACCAAGGGACAGGTGAGGGAGAGCAGTTCTTC.

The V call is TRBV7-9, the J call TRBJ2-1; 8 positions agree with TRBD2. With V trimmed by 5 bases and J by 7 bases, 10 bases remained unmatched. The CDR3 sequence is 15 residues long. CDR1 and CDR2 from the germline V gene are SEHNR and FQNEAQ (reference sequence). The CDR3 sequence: CASSPLWPGGNEQFF. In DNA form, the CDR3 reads TGTGCCAGCAGCCCCCTGTGGCCGGGAGGGAATGAGCAGTTCTTC. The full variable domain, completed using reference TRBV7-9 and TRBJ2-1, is DTGVSQNPRHKITKRGQNVTFRCDPISEHNRLYWYRQTLGQGPEFLTYFQNEAQLEKSRLLSDRFSAERPKGSFSTLEIQRTEQGDSAMYLCASSPLWPGGNEQFFGPGTRLTVL.

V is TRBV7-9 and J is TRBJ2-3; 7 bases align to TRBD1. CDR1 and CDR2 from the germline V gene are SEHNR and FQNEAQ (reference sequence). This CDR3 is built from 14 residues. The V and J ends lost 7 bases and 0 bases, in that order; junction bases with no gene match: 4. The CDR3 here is CASKGQSSTDTQYF. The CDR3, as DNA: TGTGCCAGCAAGGGACAGTCCAGCACAGATACGCAGTATTTT.

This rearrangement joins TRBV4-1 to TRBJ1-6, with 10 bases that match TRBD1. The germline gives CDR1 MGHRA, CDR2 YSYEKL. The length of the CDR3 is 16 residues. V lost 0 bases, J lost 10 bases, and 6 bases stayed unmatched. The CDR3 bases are TGCGCCAGCAGCCAAGAAGATGGGACAGGGGACTCACCCCTCCACTTT. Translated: CASSQEDGTGDSPLHF.

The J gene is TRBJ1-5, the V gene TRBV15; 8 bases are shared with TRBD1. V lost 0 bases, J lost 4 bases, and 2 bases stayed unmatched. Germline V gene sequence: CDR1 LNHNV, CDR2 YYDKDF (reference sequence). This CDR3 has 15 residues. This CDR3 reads CATSRDGDRNQPQHF. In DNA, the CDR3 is TGTGCCACCAGCAGAGATGGGGACAGGAATCAGCCCCAGCATTTT.

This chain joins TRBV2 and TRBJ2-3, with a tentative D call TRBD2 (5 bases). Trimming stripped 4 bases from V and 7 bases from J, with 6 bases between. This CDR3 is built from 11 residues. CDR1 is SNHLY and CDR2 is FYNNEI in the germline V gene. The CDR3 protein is CASSGENTQYF. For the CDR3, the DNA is TGTGCCAGCAGTGGGGAGAATACGCAGTATTTT.

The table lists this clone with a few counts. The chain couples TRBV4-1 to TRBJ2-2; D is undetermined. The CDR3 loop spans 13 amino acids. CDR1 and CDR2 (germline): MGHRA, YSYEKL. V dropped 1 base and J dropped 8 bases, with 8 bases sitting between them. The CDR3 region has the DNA TGCGCCAGCAGCCAAGTAGTGCTGGGGGAGCTGTTTTTT. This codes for CASSQVVLGELFF.

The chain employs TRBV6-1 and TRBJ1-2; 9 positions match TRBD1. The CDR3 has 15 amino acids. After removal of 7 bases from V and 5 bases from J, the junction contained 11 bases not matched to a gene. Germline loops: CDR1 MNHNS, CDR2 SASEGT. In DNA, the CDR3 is TGTGCCAGCATACCCGAAGGGACAGGGTATTATGGCTACACCTTC. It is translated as CASIPEGTGYYGYTF.

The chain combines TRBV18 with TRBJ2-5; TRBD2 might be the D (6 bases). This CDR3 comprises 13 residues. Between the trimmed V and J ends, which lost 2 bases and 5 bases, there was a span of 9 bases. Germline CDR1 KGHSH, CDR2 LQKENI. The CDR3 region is CASSPYTSETQYF. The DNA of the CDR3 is TGTGCCAGCTCACCATACACTAGCGAGACCCAGTACTTC.

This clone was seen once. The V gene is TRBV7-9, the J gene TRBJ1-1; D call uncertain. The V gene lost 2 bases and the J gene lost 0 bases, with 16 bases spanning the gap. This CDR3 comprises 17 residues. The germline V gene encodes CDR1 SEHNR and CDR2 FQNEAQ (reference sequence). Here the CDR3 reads CASSLLHPPNLNTEAFF. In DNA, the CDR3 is TGTGCCAGCAGCTTATTGCATCCGCCTAACCTGAACACTGAAGCTTTCTTT.

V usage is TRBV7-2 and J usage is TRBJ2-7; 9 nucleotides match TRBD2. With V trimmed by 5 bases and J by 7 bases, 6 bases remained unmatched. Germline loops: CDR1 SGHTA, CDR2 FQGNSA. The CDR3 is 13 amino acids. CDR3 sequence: CASSPRTSGEQYF. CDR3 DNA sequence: TGTGCCAGCAGCCCCCGAACTAGCGGGGAGCAGTACTTC.

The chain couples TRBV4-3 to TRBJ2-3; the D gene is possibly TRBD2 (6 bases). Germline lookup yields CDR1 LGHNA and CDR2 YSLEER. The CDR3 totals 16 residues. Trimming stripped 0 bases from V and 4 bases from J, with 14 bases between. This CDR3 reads CASSQDRREPPDTQYF. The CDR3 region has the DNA TGCGCCAGCAGCCAAGATAGGAGGGAGCCCCCAGATACGCAGTATTTT.